Here is one T cell receptor beta chain with its context. The repertoire was sequenced with immunoSEQ multiplex PCR; TCRdb's copy has only in-frame clones and lacks some. Among about 40,000 clones listed, 92% were seen once. The sample belongs to a study of control samples from healthy donors and cancer patients. The source of this sequence is a woman aged 45-60 years in good health. Sequencing used blood.

DNA of the CDR3: TGCGCCAGCAGTGAGGGTGATTCACCCCTCCACTTT. This encodes CASSEGDSPLHF. The rearrangement uses TRBV10-2 and TRBJ1-6; D ambiguous. The germline V gene encodes CDR1 WSHSY and CDR2 SAAADI. The CDR3 runs 12 residues. Between the trimmed V and J ends, which lost 2 bases and 8 bases, there was a span of 4 bases.